What follows are 20 T cell receptor beta chains derived from one specimen sequenced in a study of cytomegalovirus exposure and HLA in healthy donors. Primers: 60 Vbeta forward and 13 Jbeta reverse. Only in-frame clones appear in the TCRdb table, and some are missing; sequencing was by immunoSEQ multiplex PCR. This sample has about 160,000 clones, with approximately 79% found just once. The specimen sequenced was PBMCs. These receptors were taken from a man aged 55 to 69 in good health and CMV-seronegative.

The chain is built from TRBV5-6 and TRBJ2-7, with 11 positions matching TRBD2. Trimming cost V 4 bases and J 2 bases; bases outside gene matches: 2. The CDR3 has 14 amino acids. Germline-derived CDR1 and CDR2 are SGHDT and YYEEEE. This CDR3 is CASSEGLAAYEQYF. The CDR3 nucleotides are TGTGCCAGCAGCGAGGGACTAGCGGCCTACGAGCAGTACTTC.

V usage is TRBV6-1 and J usage is TRBJ1-3; D perhaps matches TRBD1 (5 bases). Germline V CDR1 and CDR2: MNHNS, SASEGT. Trimming cost V 5 bases and J 1 base, with 12 bases left between them. The length of the CDR3 is 15 residues. The CDR3 sequence: CASSQDRGSGNTIYF. The CDR3 bases are TGTGCCAGCAGTCAGGACCGGGGGTCTGGAAACACCATATATTTT.

The J gene is TRBJ2-6, the V gene TRBV25-1; TRBD1 matches 10 bases. V gave up 1 base and J gave up 2 bases; unmatched junction bases: 5. Per the germline V gene, CDR1 is MGHDK and CDR2 is SYGVNS. The CDR3 runs 18 residues. CDR3 bases: TGTGCCAGCAGTGAATGGGGACAGGGGACGACTGGGGCCAACGTCCTGACTTTC. It specifies CASSEWGQGTTGANVLTF.

The chain links TRBV7-2 to TRBJ2-7; 7 bases are shared with TRBD2. The J segment lost 5 bases and the V segment lost 5 bases, leaving 9 bases of the junction unmatched. The CDR3 has 14 residues. In germline, CDR1 is SGHTA, CDR2 FQGNSA. The CDR3 loop reads CASSRSGALDEQYF. The CDR3 region has the DNA TGTGCCAGCAGCCGGAGCGGGGCGCTGGACGAGCAGTACTTC.

V gene TRBV5-1 combines with J gene TRBJ2-3, with 15 bases identical to TRBD2. Germline V CDR1 and CDR2: SGHRS, YFSETQ. After removal of 4 bases from V and 2 bases from J, the junction contained 5 bases not matched to a gene. This CDR3 has 17 amino acids. DNA for the CDR3: TGCGCCAGCAGCCGCGGACTAGCGGGAGGGGTCACAGATACGCAGTATTTT. Its protein is CASSRGLAGGVTDTQYF. The full variable domain, completed using reference TRBV5-1 and TRBJ2-3, is KAGVTQTPRYLIKTRGQQVTLSCSPISGHRSVSWYQQTPGQGLQFLFEYFSETQRNKGNFPGRFSGRQFSNSRSEMNVSTLELGDSALYLCASSRGLAGGVTDTQYFGPGTRLTVL.

This rearrangement joins TRBV4-3 to TRBJ2-7, with TRBD2 matching over 11 bases. The CDR3 spans 15 residues. CDR1 LGHNA and CDR2 YSLEER come from the germline V gene. V was pared by 0 bases and J by 6 bases, with 4 bases of the junction left unmatched. As DNA, the CDR3 is TGCGCCAGCAGCCAAGAACTAGCGGGAGTAGGCGAGCAGTACTTC. Translation gives CASSQELAGVGEQYF.

Notes on this clone: One junction end does not reproduce the germline sequence, and a read error may be involved. V is TRBV7-9 and J is TRBJ2-7, with TRBD1 matching 7 bases. Germline V gives CDR1 SEHNR, CDR2 FQNEAQ (reference sequence). The CDR3 is made up of 18 amino acids. The CDR3 loop is CSSSFMGVTGTVSYEQYF. CDR3 in DNA: TGTTCCAGCAGCTTTATGGGGGTGACCGGGACAGTCTCCTACGAGCAGTACTTC. Supplemented by reference TRBV7-9 and TRBJ2-7, the full variable domain reads DTGVSQNPRHKITKRGQNVTFRCDPISEHNRLYWYRQTLGQGPEFLTYFQNEAQLEKSRLLSDRFSAERPKGSFSTLEIQRTEQGDSAMYLCSSSFMGVTGTVSYEQYFGPGTRLTVT.

CDR3 in DNA: TGTGCCAGCAGCTTAACTAGCGGGAGGAAGGTCGGGGAGCTGTTTTTT. Its translation: CASSLTSGRKVGELFF. The rearrangement uses TRBV11-3 and TRBJ2-2; 12 bases align to TRBD2. V was clipped by 2 bases and J by 7 bases; unmatched bases: 5. Germline CDR1 and CDR2: SGHNT and YENEEA. This CDR3 region has 16 residues.

The chain carries TRBV5-1 and TRBJ2-7, with 10 bases aligning to TRBD2. Losses at the gene ends were 4 bases for V and 3 bases for J; bases not matched to a gene: 7. Germline V gives CDR1 SGHRS, CDR2 YFSETQ. CDR3 length equals 15 residues. CDR3 sequence reads: CASSREVAGGYEQYF. In DNA form, the CDR3 reads TGCGCCAGCAGCCGTGAGGTAGCGGGGGGCTACGAGCAGTACTTC.

This clone has a handful of counts. The rearrangement links TRBV5-6 to TRBJ1-2; D ambiguous. V was pared by 0 bases and J by 2 bases, with 11 bases between. The germline V gene has CDR1 SGHDT and CDR2 YYEEEE. The CDR3 runs to 15 residues. The CDR3 region is CASSLGAAPNYGYTF. CDR3 DNA: TGTGCCAGCAGCTTGGGGGCAGCTCCCAACTATGGCTACACCTTC.

The rearrangement joins TRBV30 to TRBJ2-2, with 8 bases identical to TRBD2. Germline CDR1 and CDR2: GTSNPN and SVGIG (reference sequence). Germline trimming cut 0 bases from V and 1 base from J; bases unmatched to any gene: 13. CDR3 length: 19 residues. CDR3: CAWSVRVGRAFLNTGELFF. In DNA, the CDR3 is TGTGCCTGGAGTGTACGGGTCGGGAGGGCCTTTTTGAACACCGGGGAGCTGTTTTTT.

A note on this clone: A read error may account for a junction end that differs from germline. The same CDR3 arises from other DNA sequences in this sample as well. This rearrangement joins TRBV5-6 to TRBJ2-1; TRBD1 aligns across 10 bases. The germline V gene encodes CDR1 SGHDT and CDR2 YYEEEE. The CDR3 loop spans 16 amino acids. CDR3 loop: CASRRKPGQGSDEQFF. CDR3 DNA: TGCGCCAGCCGAAGAAAACCGGGACAGGGGTCGGATGAGCAGTTCTTC.

The chain links TRBV27 to TRBJ2-3; D is ambiguous. Germline V lookup: CDR1 MNHEY, CDR2 SMNVEV (reference sequence). This CDR3 is 13 amino acids long. Trimming took off 3 bases at V and 2 bases at J, with 6 bases between the two ends. This CDR3 is CASSFEFTDTQYF. The CDR3 coding sequence is TGTGCCAGCAGTTTTGAGTTCACAGATACGCAGTATTTT.

The chain is built from TRBV19 and TRBJ1-2; D is unresolved. CDR3 length equals 13 residues. V shed 6 bases and J shed 4 bases, with 12 bases lying between them. Germline lookup yields CDR1 LNHDA and CDR2 SQIVND (reference sequence). DNA of the CDR3: TGTGCCAGTAGACCTCGTGGAGCCTATGGCTACACCTTC. As protein: CASRPRGAYGYTF.

V and J are TRBV7-9 and TRBJ1-2; possibly TRBD1 for D (5 bases). Trimming shortened V by 1 base and J by 7 bases, and 13 bases separated the two germline ends. The CDR3 has 14 amino acids. From germline, CDR1 is SEHNR and CDR2 FQNEAQ (reference sequence). The CDR3 reads CASSLEARVGGYTF. In nucleotides, the CDR3 is TGTGCCAGCAGCTTAGAGGCCAGGGTCGGTGGCTACACCTTC.

V and J are TRBV7-9 and TRBJ2-1, with a tentative D call TRBD1 (6 bases). Per the germline V gene, CDR1 is SEHNR and CDR2 is FQNEAQ (reference sequence). CDR3 length: 13 amino acids. Trimming removed 5 bases from V and 5 bases from J, with 10 bases in between. DNA of the CDR3: TGTGCCAGCAGCCGGGACACCCACAATGAGCAGTTCTTC. Translating gives CASSRDTHNEQFF.

This clone appeared a single time. The V gene is TRBV28, the J gene TRBJ2-2; D is ambiguous. The germline gives CDR1 MDHEN, CDR2 SYDVKM. Trimming removed 2 bases from V and 5 bases from J, with 9 bases in between. This CDR3 region has 14 residues. The CDR3 is CASSLIPFTGELFF. CDR3 in DNA: TGTGCCAGCAGTTTAATTCCCTTTACCGGGGAGCTGTTTTTT. The whole variable domain, filled in from reference TRBV28 and TRBJ2-2, reads DVKVTQSSRYLVKRTGEKVFLECVQDMDHENMFWYRQDPGLGLRLIYFSYDVKMKEKGDIPEGYSVSREKKERFSLILESASTNQTSMYLCASSLIPFTGELFFGEGSRLTVL.

The chain joins TRBV6-5 to TRBJ1-5; D may be TRBD1 (6 bases). The CDR3 has 15 amino acids. V was clipped by 3 bases and J by 6 bases, with 15 bases between them. Germline loops: CDR1 MNHEY, CDR2 SVGAGI. CDR3 region: CASSYLRGTTQPQHF. The CDR3 region has the DNA TGTGCCAGCAGTTATCTGAGAGGGACAACTCAGCCCCAGCATTTT.

On this clone: One end of the junction is discordant with germline, which a read error may explain. Other DNA sequences in the same sample also yield this CDR3. The V gene is TRBV19, the J gene TRBJ2-7; 8 bases are a match to TRBD1. CDR1 LNHDA and CDR2 SQIVND come from the germline V gene (reference sequence). CDR3 length equals 14 residues. The CDR3 sequence is CASSTGGLTYEQYF. Written as DNA, the CDR3 is TGTGCCAGTAGTACAGGGGGCTTGACCTACGAGCAGTACTTT.

V gene TRBV6-1 combines with J gene TRBJ2-5, with 8 bases fitting TRBD2. V lost 6 bases, J lost 2 bases, and 8 bases stayed unmatched. The CDR3 loop spans 15 amino acids. Germline CDR1 and CDR2: MNHNS and SASEGT. Written as DNA, the CDR3 is TGTGCCAGCAGGAAAGCGGGGGCTAATCAAGAGACCCAGTACTTC. The encoded protein is CASRKAGANQETQYF.